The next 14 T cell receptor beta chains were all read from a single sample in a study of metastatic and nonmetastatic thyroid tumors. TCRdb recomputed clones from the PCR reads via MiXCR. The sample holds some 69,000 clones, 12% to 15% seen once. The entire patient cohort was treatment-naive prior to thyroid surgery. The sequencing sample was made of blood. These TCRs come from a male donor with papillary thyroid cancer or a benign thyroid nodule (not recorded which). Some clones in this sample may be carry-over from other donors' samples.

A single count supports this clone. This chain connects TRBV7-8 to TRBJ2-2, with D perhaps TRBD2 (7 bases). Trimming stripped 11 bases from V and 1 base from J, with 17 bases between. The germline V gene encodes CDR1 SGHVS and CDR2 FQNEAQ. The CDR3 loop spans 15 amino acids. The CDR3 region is CAGKGRGQNTGELFF. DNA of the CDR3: TGTGCCGGGAAGGGGAGGGGACAGAACACCGGGGAGCTGTTTTTT.

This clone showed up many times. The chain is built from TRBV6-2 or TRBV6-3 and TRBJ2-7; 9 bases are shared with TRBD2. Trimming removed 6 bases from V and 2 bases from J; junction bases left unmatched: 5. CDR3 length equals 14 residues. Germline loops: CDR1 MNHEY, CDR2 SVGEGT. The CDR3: CASRYIAGAYEQYF. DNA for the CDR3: TGTGCCAGCAGGTATATAGCGGGAGCCTACGAGCAGTACTTC.

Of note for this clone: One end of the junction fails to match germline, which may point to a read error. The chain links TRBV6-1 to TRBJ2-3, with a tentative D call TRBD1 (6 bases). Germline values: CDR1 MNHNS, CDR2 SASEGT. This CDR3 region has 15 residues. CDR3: CASSDGTWHTDTQYF. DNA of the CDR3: TGTGCCAGCAGTGACGGGACATGGCACACAGATACTCAGTATTTT.

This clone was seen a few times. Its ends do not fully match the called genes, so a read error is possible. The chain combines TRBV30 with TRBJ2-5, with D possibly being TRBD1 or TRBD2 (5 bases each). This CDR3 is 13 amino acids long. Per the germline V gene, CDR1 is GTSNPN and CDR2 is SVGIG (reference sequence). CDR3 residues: CAWELTDLGTQHF. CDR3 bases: TGTGCCTGGGAGTTGACGGACCTGGGGACCCAGCACTTC.

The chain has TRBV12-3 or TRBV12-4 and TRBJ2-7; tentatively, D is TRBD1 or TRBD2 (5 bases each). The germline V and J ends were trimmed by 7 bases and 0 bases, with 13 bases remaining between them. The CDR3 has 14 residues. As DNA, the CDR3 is TGTGCCAGCACTATTGGGACCGCCTCCTACGAGCAGTACTTC. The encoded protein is CASTIGTASYEQYF.

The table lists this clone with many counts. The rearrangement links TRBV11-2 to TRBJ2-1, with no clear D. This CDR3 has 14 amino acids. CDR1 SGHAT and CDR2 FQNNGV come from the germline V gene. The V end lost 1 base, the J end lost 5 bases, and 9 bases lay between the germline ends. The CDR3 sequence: CASSLVNPHNEQFF. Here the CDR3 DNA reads TGTGCCAGCAGCTTAGTAAACCCACACAATGAGCAGTTCTTC.

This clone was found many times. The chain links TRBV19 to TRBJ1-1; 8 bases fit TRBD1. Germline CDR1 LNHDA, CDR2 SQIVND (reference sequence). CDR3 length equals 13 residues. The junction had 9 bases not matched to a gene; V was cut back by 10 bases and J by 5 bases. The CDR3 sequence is CATRTGYGTEAFF. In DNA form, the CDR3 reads TGTGCCACCCGGACAGGGTATGGAACTGAAGCTTTCTTT.

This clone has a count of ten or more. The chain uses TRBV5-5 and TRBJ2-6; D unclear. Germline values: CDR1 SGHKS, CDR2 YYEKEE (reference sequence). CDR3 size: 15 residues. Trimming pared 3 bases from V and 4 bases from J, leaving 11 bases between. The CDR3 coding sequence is TGTGCCAGCAGCTCGGGCATAGCCGGGGCCAACGTCCTGACTTTC. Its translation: CASSSGIAGANVLTF.

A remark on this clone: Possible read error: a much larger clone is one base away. The CDR3 coding sequence is TGTGCCAGTTGTGCTAGCACCGGGGTCACAGATACGCAGTATTTT. Translating it yields CASCASTGVTDTQYF. The gene calls are TRBV11-1 and TRBJ2-3, with D possibly being TRBD2 (5 bases). CDR1 and CDR2 (germline): SGHAT, FQDESV (reference sequence). V shed 9 bases and J shed 2 bases, with 18 bases lying between them. This CDR3 region has 15 residues. Complete variable domain (other parts from reference TRBV11-1 and TRBJ2-3): EAEVAQSPRYKITEKSQAVAFWCDPISGHATLYWYRQILGQGPELLVQFQDESVVDDSQLPKDRFSAERLKGVDSTLKIQPAELGDSAMYLCASCASTGVTDTQYFGPGTRLTVL.

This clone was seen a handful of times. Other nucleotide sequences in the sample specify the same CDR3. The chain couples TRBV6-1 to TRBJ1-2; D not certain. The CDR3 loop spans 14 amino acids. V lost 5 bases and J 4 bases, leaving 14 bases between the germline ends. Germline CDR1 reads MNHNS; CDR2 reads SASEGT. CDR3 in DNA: TGTGCCAGCAGTTCGACCGGCCAAGCCTATGGCTACACCTTC. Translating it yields CASSSTGQAYGYTF.

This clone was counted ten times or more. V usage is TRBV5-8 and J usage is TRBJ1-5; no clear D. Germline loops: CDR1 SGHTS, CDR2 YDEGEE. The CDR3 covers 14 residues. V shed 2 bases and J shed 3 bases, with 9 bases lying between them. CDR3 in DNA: TGTGCCAGCAGCTTTTTAACTTACAATCAGCCCCAGCATTTT. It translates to CASSFLTYNQPQHF. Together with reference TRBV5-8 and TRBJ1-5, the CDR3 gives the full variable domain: EAGVTQSPTHLIKTRGQQATLRCSPISGHTSVYWYQQALGLGLQFLLWYDEGEERNRGNFPPRFSGRQFPNYSSELNVNALELEDSALYLCASSFLTYNQPQHFGDGTRLSIL.

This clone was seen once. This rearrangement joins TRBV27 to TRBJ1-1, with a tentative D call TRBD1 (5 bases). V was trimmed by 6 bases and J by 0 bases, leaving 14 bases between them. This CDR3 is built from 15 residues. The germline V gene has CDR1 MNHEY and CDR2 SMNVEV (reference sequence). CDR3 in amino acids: CASSPYDRLNTEAFF. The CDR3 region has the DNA TGTGCCAGCAGCCCATACGACAGATTGAACACTGAAGCTTTCTTT.

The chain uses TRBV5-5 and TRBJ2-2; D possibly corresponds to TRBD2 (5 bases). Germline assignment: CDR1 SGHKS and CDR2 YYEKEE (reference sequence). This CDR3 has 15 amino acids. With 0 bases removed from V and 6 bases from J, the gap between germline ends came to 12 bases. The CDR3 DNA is TGTGCCAGCAGCTTGGCGGCAGCGGAGGCCGGGGAGCTGTTTTTT. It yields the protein CASSLAAAEAGELFF.

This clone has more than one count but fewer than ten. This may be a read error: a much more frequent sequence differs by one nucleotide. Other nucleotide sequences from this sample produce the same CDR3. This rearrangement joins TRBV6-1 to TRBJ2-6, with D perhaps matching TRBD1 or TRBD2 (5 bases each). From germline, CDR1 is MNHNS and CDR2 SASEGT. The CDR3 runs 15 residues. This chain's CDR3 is CAEVGASPGANALTF. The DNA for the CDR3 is TGTGCCGAGGTGGGAGCTTCCCCTGGGGCCAACGCCCTGACTTTC.